This T cell receptor beta chain was obtained from a study of blood T cell repertoires in COVID-19. About the study: T cells, B-cell-depleted T cells, or PBMCs provided the cDNA or gDNA that served as material.

The protocol was immunoSEQ multiplex PCR, while the TCRdb copy is restricted to in-frame clones and leaves out a portion. The sample contains approximately 200,000 clones, roughly 90% of which appear only once. There are 14 residues in the CDR3. Assignment of participants to cohorts was predicated upon participant-reported clinical history. Up to 2 weeks before entering the study, exposed participants had met a COVID-19 case. This chain uses TRBV12-2 with TRBJ1-4; the table's D call, TRBD1, was not checked against the DNA. TRBV12-2 is a pseudogene locus. Sequencing input: PBMCs or T cells enriched from blood (not recorded which). The source is a woman aged 25 to 39 who had been exposed to COVID-19. CDR3 DNA sequence: TGTGCAAGTCGCTTAGATGATACAGATGAAAAACTGTTTTTT. Its translation: CASRLDDTDEKLFF.